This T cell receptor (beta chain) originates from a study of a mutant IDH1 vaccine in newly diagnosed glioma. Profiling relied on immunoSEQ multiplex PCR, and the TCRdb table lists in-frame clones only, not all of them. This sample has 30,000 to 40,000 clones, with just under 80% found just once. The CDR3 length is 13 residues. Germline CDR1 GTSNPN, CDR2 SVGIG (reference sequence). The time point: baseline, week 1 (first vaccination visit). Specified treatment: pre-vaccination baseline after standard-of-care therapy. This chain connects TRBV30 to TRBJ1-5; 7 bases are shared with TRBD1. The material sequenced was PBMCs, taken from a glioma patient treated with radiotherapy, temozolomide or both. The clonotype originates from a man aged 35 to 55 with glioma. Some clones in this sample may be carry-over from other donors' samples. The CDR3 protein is CAADRDSNQPQHF. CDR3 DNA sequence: TGTGCAGCCGACAGGGATAGCAATCAGCCCCAGCATTTT. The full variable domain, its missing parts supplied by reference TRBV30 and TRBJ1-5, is SQTIHQWPATLVQPVGSPLSLECTVEGTSNPNLYWYRQAAGRGLQLLFYSVGIGQISSEVPQNLSASRPQDRQFILSSKKLLLSDSGFYLCAADRDSNQPQHFGDGTRLSIL.